The next 11 T cell receptor beta chains were all read from a single sample in a study of blood T cells in healthy people across ages. Through a sample-barcoded 5' primer and a J-beta primer mix, a second PCR was run for roughly 6 to 11 cycles. TCRdb re-called the 5' RACE reads with MiXCR, one entry per CDR3 protein. The sample carries about 1.1 million distinct CDR3 sequences, 35% to 40% recorded once. The sequenced material came from blood. The receptor set was obtained from a man between 18 and 35 years old in good health.

This clonotype has a handful of counts. The chain joins TRBV9 to TRBJ1-2; the D gene is possibly TRBD1 (5 bases). The CDR3 is 14 residues long. V was clipped by 3 bases and J by 1 base, with 10 bases between them. Germline CDR1 is SGDLS and CDR2 is YYNGEE. As DNA, the CDR3 is TGTGCCAGCAGCGGAGCAGGGAGTAACTATGGCTACACCTTC. Encoded protein: CASSGAGSNYGYTF. Supplemented by reference TRBV9 and TRBJ1-2, the full variable domain reads DSGVTQTPKHLITATGQRVTLRCSPRSGDLSVYWYQQSLDQGLQFLIQYYNGEERAKGNILERFSAQQFPDLHSELNLSSLELGDSALYFCASSGAGSNYGYTFGSGTRLTVV.

The V call is TRBV7-9, the J call TRBJ1-2, with 8 nucleotides matching TRBD1. Germline V lookup: CDR1 SEHNR, CDR2 FQNEAQ (reference sequence). The junction had 20 bases not matched to a gene; V was cut back by 6 bases and J by 5 bases. The CDR3 extends over 18 amino acids. The CDR3 coding sequence is TGTGCCAGCAGTCCAGGGGGCGGGGACGGCAAGGCCTTTTATGGCTACACCTTC. Its translation: CASSPGGGDGKAFYGYTF.

This clonotype was seen a handful of times. The chain links TRBV7-9 to TRBJ2-3; D is undetermined. CDR1 SEHNR and CDR2 FQNEAQ come from the germline V gene (reference sequence). V lost 5 bases, J lost 2 bases, and 8 bases lay in between. CDR3 size: 13 residues. CDR3 sequence: CASSGRNTDTQYF. The CDR3 region has the DNA TGTGCCAGCAGCGGTAGGAACACAGATACGCAGTATTTT.

On this clonotype: Given a much more abundant clone one base away, this may be a read error. The chain uses TRBV4-3 and TRBJ2-2; 8 bases fit TRBD1. CDR1 is LGHNA and CDR2 is YSLEER in the germline V gene. This CDR3 comprises 20 residues. CDR3 region: CAGSQDLFGTGRSNTGELFF. The DNA for the CDR3 is TGCGCCGGCAGCCAAGACCTGTTCGGGACAGGACGAAGTAACACCGGGGAGCTGTTTTTT.

This chain's CDR3 is CASSQVGDSKKGYTF. CDR3 DNA sequence: TGTGCCAGCTCTCAGGTTGGGGACTCCAAGAAGGGCTACACCTTC. V usage is TRBV2 and J usage is TRBJ1-2, with D perhaps matching TRBD1 (5 bases). Germline V lookup: CDR1 SNHLY, CDR2 FYNNEI. This CDR3 is 15 amino acids long. Between the trimmed V and J ends, which lost 8 bases and 8 bases, there was a span of 24 bases.

There are a few counts of this clonotype. The genes are TRBV20-1 and TRBJ1-1; TRBD1 matches at 9 bases. From germline, CDR1 is DFQATT and CDR2 SNEGSKA (reference sequence). The CDR3 extends over 13 amino acids. V trimming: 6 bases; J trimming: 1 base; junction bases outside the gene matches: 3. The CDR3 region is CSAEGQGNTEAFF. DNA for the CDR3: TGCAGTGCAGAGGGACAGGGGAACACTGAAGCTTTCTTT.

In this sample, this clonotype turned up a few times. The chain recombines TRBV6-5 with TRBJ1-6; tentative D call: TRBD1 (6 bases). The germline V gene encodes CDR1 MNHEY and CDR2 SVGAGI. V gave up 2 bases and J gave up 9 bases, with 17 bases separating them. CDR3 length: 16 amino acids. In DNA, the CDR3 is TGTGCCAGCAGTTACACCAGACAGGCGAAGAGTTCACCCCTCCACTTT. It translates to CASSYTRQAKSSPLHF.

This clonotype came up a few times. The V gene is TRBV6-2 or TRBV6-3, the J gene TRBJ1-5, with D uncertain. The CDR3 covers 13 residues. Trimming left V 6 bases short and J 2 bases short, with 8 bases between. Per the germline V gene, CDR1 is MNHEY and CDR2 is SVGEGT. The CDR3: CASSRAGNQPQHF. CDR3 in DNA: TGTGCCAGCAGCCGGGCCGGCAATCAGCCCCAGCATTTT.

A few counts support this clonotype. The rearrangement uses TRBV4-2 and TRBJ2-1, with TRBD1 identical over 10 bases. Germline V gene sequence: CDR1 LGHNA, CDR2 YNFKEQ. With V trimmed by 1 base and J by 7 bases, 10 bases remained unmatched. This CDR3 spans 17 amino acids. CDR3 sequence reads: CASSQVDRGRGLNEQFF. In DNA form, the CDR3 reads TGTGCCAGCAGCCAAGTAGACAGGGGGCGAGGTTTGAATGAGCAGTTCTTC.

This clonotype has just a few counts. This sequence joins TRBV10-3 and TRBJ2-2; 7 bases line up with TRBD1. Germline V lookup: CDR1 ENHRY, CDR2 SYGVKD. V lost 6 bases and J lost 1; bases outside the gene matches: 5. The length of the CDR3 is 15 residues. CDR3 DNA: TGTGCCATCAGCTTCGGACAGGAGAACACCGGGGAGCTGTTTTTT. Its protein product is CAISFGQENTGELFF.

This clonotype has at least ten counts. V is TRBV4-3 and J is TRBJ1-1; D is ambiguous. Trimming stripped 0 bases from V and 1 base from J, with 6 bases between. The CDR3 is made up of 14 amino acids. The germline V gene encodes CDR1 LGHNA and CDR2 YSLEER. Written as DNA, the CDR3 is TGCGCCAGCAGCCAAGAACGCACGAACACTGAAGCTTTCTTT. This sequence encodes CASSQERTNTEAFF.